This T cell receptor (beta chain) was recovered during a study of blood T cell repertoires in COVID-19. Whole-study context: Sites across the United States, Italy and Spain contributed samples from acute and convalescent COVID-19. From T cells, B-cell-depleted T cells, or PBMCs came the material, which was cDNA or gDNA.

Sequencing used immunoSEQ multiplex PCR; TCRdb keeps in-frame clones, though not all of them. The table records more than 150,000 clones, over 75% of them present only once. This CDR3 region has 15 residues. Unmatched junction bases numbered 6, after V lost 10 bases and J lost 0 bases. Germline CDR1 reads LNHDA; CDR2 reads SQIVND (reference sequence). The specimen was peripheral blood. The chain uses TRBV19 and TRBJ2-6; 7 bases agree with TRBD2. The sequence was collected from a man aged 40-55 years with active or convalescent COVID-19. CDR3: CATGTGGSGANVLTF. In nucleotides, the CDR3 is TGTGCCACCGGGACGGGAGGCTCTGGGGCCAACGTCCTGACTTTC.